This T cell receptor beta chain appears in the sequencing data of a study of persistence of HIV-infected CD4 T cells. An overlapping HIV-1 Gag peptide pool stimulated these cells at about 0.94 ug/peptide/mL. CD4+ T cells upregulating both CD40 ligand and CD69 were sorted as responding cells. The immunoSEQ assay was version 4, run in survey mode. Assay: immunoSEQ multiplex PCR; the TCRdb copy retains only in-frame clones and omits some. This sample has 19,000 or so clones, with about 60% found just once. About this clone itself: Its specificity is unknown.

Trimming cost V 1 base and J 1 base, with 8 bases left between them. Germline assignment: CDR1 GTSNPN and CDR2 SVGIG (reference sequence). The CDR3 runs to 14 residues. Study-level results: Within sorted populations, more oligoclonal TCRs accompanied more oligoclonal proviruses.

Material: CD4+ T cells sorted from PBMCs after 18-hour stimulation, obtained from a patient who received antiretroviral therapy. The sequence was obtained from an adult woman with HIV who was CMV-seropositive. The genes are TRBV30 and TRBJ1-5; the D is unclear. CDR3 residues: CAWSGMTSNQPQHF. The CDR3 DNA reads as TGTGCCTGGAGTGGGATGACCAGCAATCAGCCCCAGCATTTT.